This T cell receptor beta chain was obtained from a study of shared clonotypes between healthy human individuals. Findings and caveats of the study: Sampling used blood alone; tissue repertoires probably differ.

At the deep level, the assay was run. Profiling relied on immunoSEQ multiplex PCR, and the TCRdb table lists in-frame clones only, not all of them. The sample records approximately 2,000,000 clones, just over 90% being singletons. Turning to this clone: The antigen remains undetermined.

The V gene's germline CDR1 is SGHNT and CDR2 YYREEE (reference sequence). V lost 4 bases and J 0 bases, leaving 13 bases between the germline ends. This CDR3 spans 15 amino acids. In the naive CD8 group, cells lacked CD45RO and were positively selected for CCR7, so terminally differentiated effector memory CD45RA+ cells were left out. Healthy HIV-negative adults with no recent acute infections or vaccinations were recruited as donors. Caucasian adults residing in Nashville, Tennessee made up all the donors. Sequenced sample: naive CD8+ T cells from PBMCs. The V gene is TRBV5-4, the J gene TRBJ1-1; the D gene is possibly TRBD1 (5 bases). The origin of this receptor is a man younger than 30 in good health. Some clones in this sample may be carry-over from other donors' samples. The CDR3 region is CASSLRTLVNTEAFF. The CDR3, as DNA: TGTGCCAGCAGCCTACGGACACTAGTGAACACTGAAGCTTTCTTT.